The clone carrying this T cell receptor (beta chain) was picked up one time. These data originate in a study of technical replicates of blood from several donors. Sequenced by immunoSEQ multiplex PCR; TCRdb stores in-frame clones only, minus some. In the table there are around 86,000 clones, about 96% of which are singletons. This CDR3 is built from 14 residues. V dropped 4 bases and J dropped 4; count of bases not matched to a gene: 3. Per germline, CDR1 SQVTM and CDR2 ANQGSEA. The source material was T cells isolated from PBMCs. The V call is TRBV29-1, the J call TRBJ1-3; TRBD1 matches at 11 bases. The receptor comes from a human donor in good health. The CDR3 nucleotides read TGCAGCGTTGGTCGGACAGGGGGCGGAAACACCATATATTTT. The encoded protein is CSVGRTGGGNTIYF.